Reported below is one T cell receptor (beta chain). Its antigen is not identified. The data are from a study of T cells in Graves' hyperthyroidism and ophthalmopathy. Over 18 months, lack of ophthalmopathy progression marked Graves' hyperthyroidism as stable. Diagnoses rested on clinical symptoms, serum thyroxine and TRAb, thyroid ultrasound and orbital computed tomography. Amplification of TCR beta CDR3 regions used RNA as the template. First-round RT-PCR with HTBI primers amplified the TCR CDR3 region. TCRdb fed the multiplex PCR reads into MiXCR, producing one record per CDR3 protein. The data contain a few hundred thousand distinct CDR3 sequences, around 46% of them seen just once; the ten biggest clones take up 7.5% to 8.5%. This CDR3 is 15 amino acids long. Germline CDR1 is KGHDR and CDR2 is SFDVKD. Unmatched junction bases numbered 5, after V lost 9 bases and J lost 0 bases. Study-wide points: Researchers found most expanded thyroid clonotypes above 0.001 in blood as well.

The sample taken for sequencing was peripheral blood or thyroid tissue (not recorded which). The chain carries TRBV24-1 and TRBJ1-5; 9 bases map to TRBD1. The clonotype originates from a woman under 30 with Graves' hyperthyroidism. CDR3 sequence reads: CATGGTGLSNQPQHF. CDR3 nucleotide sequence: TGTGCCACCGGTGGGACAGGGCTTAGCAATCAGCCCCAGCATTTT.